This TCR beta chain stems from a study of T cell changes during pregnancy in multiple sclerosis. Only in-frame clones appear in the TCRdb table, and some are missing; sequencing was by immunoSEQ multiplex PCR. The table shows approximately 66,000 clones, with 91% occurring only once. The ends were cut back, 6 bases at V and 2 bases at J, with 17 bases in the middle. The CDR3 has 15 residues. Germline values: CDR1 PRHDT, CDR2 FYEKMQ (reference sequence). This TCR came from a female donor with multiple sclerosis, enrolled in a pregnancy study. Sequences were derived from CD8+ T cells from peripheral blood mononuclear cells, sampled before pregnancy. The chain couples TRBV13 to TRBJ2-7; TRBD1 might be the D (5 bases). Here the CDR3 DNA reads TGTGCCAGCAGTGCGCAGGGTTTAGCTACCTACGAGCAGTACTTC. It yields the protein CASSAQGLATYEQYF.